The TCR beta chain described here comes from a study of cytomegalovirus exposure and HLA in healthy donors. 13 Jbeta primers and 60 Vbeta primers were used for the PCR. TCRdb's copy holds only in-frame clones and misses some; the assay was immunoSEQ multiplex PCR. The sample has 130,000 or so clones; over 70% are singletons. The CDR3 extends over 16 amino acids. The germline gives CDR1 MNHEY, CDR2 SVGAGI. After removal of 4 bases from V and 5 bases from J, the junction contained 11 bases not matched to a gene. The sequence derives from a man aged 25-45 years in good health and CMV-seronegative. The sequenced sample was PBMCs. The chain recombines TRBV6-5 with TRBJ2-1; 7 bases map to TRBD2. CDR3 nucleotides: TGTGCCAGCAGTTCCCCGCTAGCGGCCCCAAACAATGAGCAGTTCTTC. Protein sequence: CASSSPLAAPNNEQFF.